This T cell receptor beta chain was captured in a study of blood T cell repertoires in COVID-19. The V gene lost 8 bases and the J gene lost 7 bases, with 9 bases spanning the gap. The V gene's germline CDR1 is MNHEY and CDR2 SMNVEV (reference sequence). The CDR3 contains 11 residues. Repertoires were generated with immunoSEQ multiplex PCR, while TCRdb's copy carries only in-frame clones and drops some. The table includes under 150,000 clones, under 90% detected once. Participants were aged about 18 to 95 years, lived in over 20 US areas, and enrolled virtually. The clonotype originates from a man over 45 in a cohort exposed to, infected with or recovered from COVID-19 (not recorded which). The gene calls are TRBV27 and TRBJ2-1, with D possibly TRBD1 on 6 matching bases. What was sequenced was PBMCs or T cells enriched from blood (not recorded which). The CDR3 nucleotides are TGTGCCAGCTCAACAGGGAATGAGCAGTTCTTC. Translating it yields CASSTGNEQFF.